This passage covers 24 T cell receptor beta chains from one sample sequenced in a study of blood T cell repertoires in COVID-19. Using immunoSEQ multiplex PCR, the repertoire was profiled, and TCRdb retains in-frame clones only, with some absent. Of roughly 230,000 clones listed, around 84% are singletons. Sequenced sample: peripheral blood. These receptors were taken from a middle-aged man with acute or convalescent COVID-19.

V gene TRBV9 combines with J gene TRBJ1-2; D remains unclear. V lost 0 bases to trimming and J lost 0 bases, with 6 bases between them. Per germline, CDR1 SGDLS and CDR2 YYNGEE. The CDR3 spans 14 residues. The CDR3 coding sequence is TGTGCCAGCAGCGTAGAGCAGGCTAACTATGGCTACACCTTC. Translation gives CASSVEQANYGYTF.

The gene calls are TRBV2 and TRBJ1-2; perhaps TRBD1 as D (5 bases). CDR1 and CDR2 (germline): SNHLY, FYNNEI. CDR3 length: 12 amino acids. Trimming left V 6 bases short and J 6 bases short, with 11 bases between. The CDR3 nucleotides are TGTGCCAGCAGAGGGGACTGGCATGGCTACACCTTC. Translation gives CASRGDWHGYTF.

This chain links TRBV4-2 with TRBJ2-3; 7 nucleotides line up with TRBD2. The CDR3 runs to 13 residues. Germline CDR1 is LGHNA and CDR2 is YNFKEQ. V dropped 4 bases and J dropped 4; count of bases not matched to a gene: 2. The CDR3, as DNA: TGTGCCAGCAGCCTACGGGGGGCAGATACGCAGTATTTT. Encoded protein: CASSLRGADTQYF.

V usage is TRBV19 and J usage is TRBJ1-1; D might be TRBD1 (5 bases). V gave up 5 bases and J gave up 0 bases, with 10 bases separating them. This CDR3 contains 14 residues. Germline V gives CDR1 LNHDA, CDR2 SQIVND (reference sequence). The DNA of the CDR3 is TGTGCCAGTAGTCCGACGACAGTGAACACTGAAGCTTTCTTT. As protein: CASSPTTVNTEAFF.

V gene TRBV3-1 (or the pseudogene TRBV3-2) combines with J gene TRBJ2-2; D is uncertain. The ends were cut back, 0 bases at V and 8 bases at J, with 4 bases in the middle. Germline CDR1 is LGHDT and CDR2 is YNNKEL (reference sequence). The CDR3 totals 12 residues. CDR3 nucleotide sequence: TGTGCCAGCAGCCAAGAACTTGGGGAGCTGTTTTTT. Its protein product is CASSQELGELFF.

This clone was seen a handful of times. The V call is TRBV6-1, the J call TRBJ1-2; 7 positions match TRBD1. V was clipped by 0 bases and J by 14 bases; unmatched bases: 9. This CDR3 is 13 amino acids long. The germline V gene has CDR1 MNHNS and CDR2 SASEGT. In nucleotides, the CDR3 is TGTGCCAGCAGTGAAGCGGTGAAGGGGGCGAAGACCTTC. It yields the protein CASSEAVKGAKTF.

The chain uses TRBV30 and TRBJ2-5; perhaps TRBD1 as D (6 bases). The CDR3 loop spans 12 amino acids. Trimming shortened V by 4 bases and J by 2 bases, and 8 bases separated the two germline ends. Germline CDR1 is GTSNPN and CDR2 is SVGIG (reference sequence). CDR3 sequence (DNA): TGTGCCTGGACGAGGGGGCAAGAGACCCAGTACTTC. Its translation: CAWTRGQETQYF.

A few counts support this clone. V usage is TRBV28 and J usage is TRBJ1-2; D gene ambiguous. The V end was cut by 6 bases, the J end by 5 bases, with 16 bases between. CDR1 and CDR2 (germline): MDHEN, SYDVKM. CDR3 size: 14 residues. DNA of the CDR3: TGTGCCAGCAGCTTGCGACGGGAGAGGTATGGCTACACCTTC. Its protein product is CASSLRRERYGYTF.

Here the CDR3 DNA reads TGCAGCGGCCTACTCACAGGGGGAACTGAAGCTTTCTTT. It codes for CSGLLTGGTEAFF. The V call is TRBV29-1, the J call TRBJ1-1, with 8 bases identical to TRBD1. Germline V gene sequence: CDR1 SQVTM, CDR2 ANQGSEA. V dropped 7 bases and J dropped 5; count of bases not matched to a gene: 9. This CDR3 contains 13 residues.

The rearrangement joins TRBV3-1 (or the pseudogene TRBV3-2) to TRBJ1-1, with 9 bases matching TRBD1. The CDR3 is made up of 15 amino acids. CDR1 LGHDT and CDR2 YNNKEL come from the germline V gene (reference sequence). Unmatched junction bases numbered 9, after V lost 5 bases and J lost 5 bases. In DNA form, the CDR3 reads TGTGCCAGCAGCAACCGACAGGGGGAGGTTACTGAAGCTTTCTTT. Its translation: CASSNRQGEVTEAFF.

V is TRBV18 and J is TRBJ2-7, with 8 bases identical to TRBD2. The CDR3 has 19 residues. The germline CDR1 and CDR2 sequences are KGHSH and LQKENI. Germline trimming cut 0 bases from V and 0 bases from J; bases unmatched to any gene: 13. Here the CDR3 DNA reads TGTGCCAGCTCACCACCGGACCCTCAGAGCGGGGGTATCTCCTACGAGCAGTACTTC. It yields the protein CASSPPDPQSGGISYEQYF.

This clone came up many times. The same CDR3 can be traced to other DNA sequences in this sample. J is TRBJ1-1 and V is TRBV5-1; D possibly corresponds to TRBD1 (6 bases). The germline V gene has CDR1 SGHRS and CDR2 YFSETQ. The CDR3 runs 16 residues. V lost 2 bases to trimming and J lost 8 bases, with 22 bases between them. CDR3 region: CASSLGQTQMNREAFF. CDR3 DNA sequence: TGCGCCAGCAGCTTAGGACAGACCCAAATGAACAGGGAAGCTTTCTTT.

The V and J genes are TRBV11-2 and TRBJ1-2; TRBD1 aligns across 7 bases. After removal of 5 bases from V and 4 bases from J, the junction contained 4 bases not matched to a gene. Germline loops: CDR1 SGHAT, CDR2 FQNNGV. This CDR3 contains 13 residues. CDR3 sequence: CASSLGQFYGYTF. Here the CDR3 DNA reads TGTGCCAGCAGCCTGGGACAGTTCTATGGCTACACCTTC.

The chain links TRBV3-1 (or the pseudogene TRBV3-2) to TRBJ1-6; D not resolved. The CDR3 is 15 amino acids. From germline, CDR1 is LGHDT and CDR2 YNNKEL (reference sequence). Deletions cut 2 bases from V and 7 bases from J, with 12 bases between. CDR3 coding DNA: TGTGCCAGCAGCCAATCCCGGGCGGGGAATTCACCCCTCCACTTT. Protein sequence: CASSQSRAGNSPLHF.

DNA for the CDR3: TGCGCCAGCAGCCAAGATTGGCAAGATACGCAGTATTTT. This codes for CASSQDWQDTQYF. This chain joins TRBV4-3 and TRBJ2-3; D gene ambiguous. From germline, CDR1 is LGHNA and CDR2 YSLEER. This CDR3 has 13 amino acids. Trimming left V 0 bases short and J 5 bases short, with 6 bases between.

This clone occurred a few times. V gene TRBV2 combines with J gene TRBJ2-4, with 7 bases identical to TRBD1. The CDR3 loop spans 12 amino acids. Germline lookup yields CDR1 SNHLY and CDR2 FYNNEI. Trimming cost V 6 bases and J 7 bases; bases outside gene matches: 3. CDR3 nucleotides: TGTGCCAGCAGCACACAGGGGAACATTCAGTACTTC. It encodes CASSTQGNIQYF.

This sequence joins TRBV19 and TRBJ1-1; tentatively, D is TRBD1 (5 bases). CDR1 LNHDA and CDR2 SQIVND come from the germline V gene (reference sequence). V shed 7 bases and J shed 2 bases, with 14 bases lying between them. There are 14 residues in the CDR3. CDR3 loop: CASNWRGLNTEAFF. The CDR3 DNA follows: TGTGCCAGTAATTGGAGGGGCTTAAACACTGAAGCTTTCTTT. Based on the CDR3 plus reference TRBV19 and TRBJ1-1, the full variable domain is DGGITQSPKYLFRKEGQNVTLSCEQNLNHDAMYWYRQDPGQGLRLIYYSQIVNDFQKGDIAEGYSVSREKKESFPLTVTSAQKNPTAFYLCASNWRGLNTEAFFGQGTRLTVV.

This chain connects TRBV4-2 to TRBJ2-2; TRBD2 matches at 11 bases. The trim removed 1 base at V and 4 bases at J, leaving 2 bases unmatched. The CDR3 is 16 residues long. Germline-derived CDR1 and CDR2 are LGHNA and YNFKEQ. The CDR3 coding sequence is TGTGCCAGCAGCCAAGCTACTAGCGGGGGCACCGGGGAGCTGTTTTTT. Translated: CASSQATSGGTGELFF.

V and J are TRBV5-6 and TRBJ1-1, with TRBD1 as a possible D gene (6 bases). The CDR3 runs to 16 residues. Trimming took off 4 bases at V and 0 bases at J, with 16 bases between the two ends. CDR1 and CDR2 from the germline V gene are SGHDT and YYEEEE. CDR3 in amino acids: CASSVRTAIMNTEAFF. Here the CDR3 DNA reads TGTGCCAGCAGCGTGCGGACAGCGATAATGAACACTGAAGCTTTCTTT. The whole variable domain, filled in from reference TRBV5-6 and TRBJ1-1, reads DAGVTQSPTHLIKTRGQQVTLRCSPKSGHDTVSWYQQALGQGPQFIFQYYEEEERQRGNFPDRFSGHQFPNYSSELNVNALLLGDSALYLCASSVRTAIMNTEAFFGQGTRLTVV.

The chain links TRBV6-2 or TRBV6-3 to TRBJ1-2; D not resolved. Deletions cut 4 bases from V and 2 bases from J, with 11 bases between. The germline V gene encodes CDR1 MNHEY and CDR2 SVGEGT. The CDR3 loop spans 14 amino acids. CDR3 amino acids: CASSLVRFNYGYTF. The DNA for the CDR3 is TGTGCCAGCAGTTTAGTCAGGTTCAACTATGGCTACACCTTC.

In nucleotides, the CDR3 is TGTGCCAGCAGCTTAGCTAAGGGGGTCTCCTATAATTCACCCCTCCACTTT. This codes for CASSLAKGVSYNSPLHF. V gene TRBV7-2 combines with J gene TRBJ1-6; a weak D match, TRBD1 (6 bases). The CDR3 contains 17 residues. Trimming took off 0 bases at V and 0 bases at J, with 9 bases between the two ends. Germline-derived CDR1 and CDR2 are SGHTA and FQGNSA.

The chain employs TRBV18 and TRBJ2-3, with 9 nucleotides matching TRBD2. Unmatched junction bases numbered 6, after V lost 0 bases and J lost 2 bases. The CDR3 spans 17 residues. Germline V gene lookup returns CDR1 KGHSH and CDR2 LQKENI. This CDR3 reads CASSPPRAGGNTDTQYF. The DNA of the CDR3 is TGTGCCAGCTCACCACCTCGAGCGGGGGGCAACACAGATACGCAGTATTTT.

The chain has TRBV12-2 and TRBJ1-2; TRBD1 reflects the table's D call only, with no check against the DNA. TRBV12-2 is a documented pseudogene. The CDR3 has 20 residues. CDR3 in amino acids: CASRLALSDRGVFRLDGYTF. The CDR3 bases are TGTGCAAGTCGCTTAGCGCTGTCGGACAGGGGCGTCTTCCGTCTTGATGGCTACACCTTC.

The V call is TRBV24-1, the J call TRBJ1-5; D not certain. Germline loops: CDR1 KGHDR, CDR2 SFDVKD. This CDR3 contains 15 residues. V was trimmed by 3 bases and J by 3 bases, leaving 11 bases between them. For the CDR3, the DNA is TGTGCCACCAGTGATACATCCGGGATCAATCAGCCCCAGCATTTT. Translated, it gives CATSDTSGINQPQHF.